A selection of T cell receptor beta chains follows, all from one sample in a study of T cell responses to AZD1222 COVID-19 vaccine. Sequencing was performed with immunoSEQ multiplex PCR; in TCRdb, only in-frame clones are kept and a portion is missing. The sample yields more than 150,000 clones, about 93% seen once. Here the sequenced sample was peripheral blood, taken 28 days after the second AZD1222 dose. Every receptor here comes from an adult who received the AZD1222 COVID-19 vaccine. Each CDR3 is given with its conserved first and last residue. Each record gives: clone size, J gene, D gene, V gene, CDR3 protein, CDR3 DNA. D genes are given only for firm matches. Size is omitted from some rows. Given values are once, few, many or a class for expanded clones.

clone size: -
J gene: TRBJ2-1
D gene: -
V gene: TRBV5-1
CDR3 protein: CASSLEGGTHNEQFF
CDR3 DNA: TGCGCCAGCAGCTTGGAGGGCGGGACTCACAATGAGCAGTTCTTC

clone size: -
J gene: TRBJ1-6
D gene: -
V gene: TRBV19
CDR3 protein: CASSIVGNNSPLHF
CDR3 DNA: TGTGCCAGTAGTATAGTTGGGAATAATTCACCCCTCCACTTT

clone size: -
J gene: TRBJ2-6
D gene: TRBD1
V gene: TRBV2
CDR3 protein: CASEGGGGANVLTF
CDR3 DNA: TGTGCCAGTGAAGGGGGCGGTGGGGCCAACGTCCTGACTTTC

clone size: -
J gene: TRBJ2-5
D gene: -
V gene: TRBV13
CDR3 protein: CASSGWTGRETQYF
CDR3 DNA: TGTGCCAGCAGCGGCTGGACCGGACGAGAGACCCAGTACTTC

clone size: -
J gene: TRBJ2-1
D gene: TRBD2
V gene: TRBV5-1
CDR3 protein: CASSPRSSGEGVEQFF
CDR3 DNA: TGCGCCAGCAGCCCAAGATCTAGCGGTGAAGGGGTTGAGCAGTTCTTC

clone size: -
J gene: TRBJ1-6
D gene: TRBD1
V gene: TRBV27
CDR3 protein: CASSVGTGAVMPLHF
CDR3 DNA: TGTGCCAGCAGTGTTGGGACAGGGGCGGTAATGCCCCTCCACTTT

clone size: once
J gene: TRBJ1-5
D gene: -
V gene: TRBV27
CDR3 protein: CASSSGGGHAISGQPQHF
CDR3 DNA: TGTGCCAGCAGTTCCGGAGGGGGACACGCTATTTCGGGACAGCCCCAGCATTTT

clone size: -
J gene: TRBJ2-3
D gene: -
V gene: TRBV7-9
CDR3 protein: CASSLGRETDTQYF
CDR3 DNA: TGTGCCAGCAGCTTAGGCAGAGAAACAGATACGCAGTATTTT

clone size: -
J gene: TRBJ2-2
D gene: -
V gene: TRBV6-6
CDR3 protein: CASSYPRANTGELFF
CDR3 DNA: TGTGCCAGCAGTTACCCCAGGGCCAACACCGGGGAGCTGTTTTTT

clone size: -
J gene: TRBJ1-3
D gene: -
V gene: TRBV15
CDR3 protein: CATSREGYSGNTIYF
CDR3 DNA: TGTGCCACCAGTCGTGAGGGTTACTCTGGAAACACCATATATTTT

clone size: -
J gene: TRBJ2-1
D gene: TRBD2
V gene: TRBV19
CDR3 protein: CASSILGTIKGNEQFF
CDR3 DNA: TGTGCCAGTAGTATATTAGGGACTATCAAAGGGAATGAGCAGTTCTTC

clone size: -
J gene: TRBJ2-2
D gene: TRBD2
V gene: TRBV7-8
CDR3 protein: CASSLRRAGGFVTGELFF
CDR3 DNA: TGTGCCAGCAGCTTAAGGAGGGCGGGAGGGTTTGTCACCGGGGAGCTGTTTTTT

clone size: -
J gene: TRBJ1-2
D gene: -
V gene: TRBV29-1
CDR3 protein: CSVASGGAGYGYTF
CDR3 DNA: TGCAGCGTGGCCTCCGGGGGCGCGGGCTATGGCTACACCTTC

clone size: -
J gene: TRBJ1-4
D gene: -
V gene: TRBV27
CDR3 protein: CASSGYGGAEKLFF
CDR3 DNA: TGTGCCAGCAGTGGATACGGGGGCGCGGAAAAACTGTTTTTT

clone size: -
J gene: TRBJ2-5
D gene: -
V gene: TRBV7-2
CDR3 protein: CASSAAGLQETQYF
CDR3 DNA: TGTGCCAGCAGCGCGGCGGGGCTCCAAGAGACCCAGTACTTC

clone size: -
J gene: TRBJ1-5
D gene: TRBD1
V gene: TRBV7-9
CDR3 protein: CASSLASGTGPFSNQPQHF
CDR3 DNA: TGTGCCAGCAGCTTAGCATCGGGGACAGGACCTTTTAGCAATCAGCCCCAGCATTTT

clone size: -
J gene: TRBJ1-4
D gene: -
V gene: TRBV11-2
CDR3 protein: CASSLRPQGTLNEKLFF
CDR3 DNA: TGTGCCAGCAGCTTAAGACCGCAGGGGACTCTTAATGAAAAACTGTTTTTT

clone size: -
J gene: TRBJ2-1
D gene: -
V gene: TRBV24-1
CDR3 protein: CATSESRVNEQFF
CDR3 DNA: TGTGCCACCAGTGAGTCTAGAGTCAATGAGCAGTTCTTC

clone size: -
J gene: TRBJ1-3
D gene: -
V gene: TRBV18
CDR3 protein: CASSQEQGVSGNTIYF
CDR3 DNA: TGTGCCAGCTCACAAGAACAGGGAGTTTCTGGAAACACCATATATTTT

clone size: -
J gene: TRBJ1-4
D gene: -
V gene: TRBV2
CDR3 protein: CASSEGARGNEKLFF
CDR3 DNA: TGTGCCAGCAGTGAGGGGGCGCGTGGTAATGAAAAACTGTTTTTT

clone size: -
J gene: TRBJ1-2
D gene: -
V gene: TRBV12-3/TRBV12-4
CDR3 protein: CASSLKTNYGYTF
CDR3 DNA: TGTGCCAGCAGTTTAAAGACTAACTATGGCTACACCTTC